The 15 T cell receptor beta chains below were found in one sample sequenced in a study of blood T cell repertoires in COVID-19 (dated by TCRdb to about 2020). The library was produced with the immunoSEQ multiplex PCR assay. TCRdb retrieved this table from immuneACCESS and kept in-frame rearrangements only. Not all clones are present; in checked studies, unresolved V genes account for under half, and no reason is known for the remainder. This sample is represented by 83,000 or so clones; about 77% of them were singletons. The ten largest clones capture just under 10% of the sample. The sample was peripheral blood. The receptors were gathered from a woman aged 80 or older with acute or convalescent COVID-19.

This sequence joins TRBV7-8 and TRBJ2-1; 12 bases map to TRBD2. V was clipped by 3 bases and J by 7 bases; unmatched bases: 4. The CDR3 is made up of 15 amino acids. Germline V lookup: CDR1 SGHVS, CDR2 FQNEAQ. CDR3 DNA sequence: TGTGCCAGCAGCTTTCGGACTAGCGGGGTAAATGAGCAGTTCTTC. It codes for CASSFRTSGVNEQFF.

The genes are TRBV7-2 and TRBJ2-7; 9 bases are a match to TRBD1. Germline CDR1 and CDR2: SGHTA and FQGNSA. V dropped 7 bases and J dropped 3; count of bases not matched to a gene: 4. The CDR3 consists of 13 residues. The CDR3 DNA is TGTGCCAGCATCCCGGGACAGGGCTACGAGCAGTACTTC. This codes for CASIPGQGYEQYF. Full variable domain (remainder filled in from reference TRBV7-2 and TRBJ2-7): GAGVSQSPSNKVTEKGKDVELRCDPISGHTALYWYRQSLGQGLEFLIYFQGNSAPDKSGLPSDRFSAERTGGSVSTLTIQRTQQEDSAVYLCASIPGQGYEQYFGPGTRLTVT.

V and J are TRBV18 and TRBJ2-1, with 7 bases aligning to TRBD2. This CDR3 region has 16 residues. V lost 2 bases and J lost 10; bases outside the gene matches: 14. The V gene's germline CDR1 is KGHSH and CDR2 LQKENI. The CDR3 DNA reads as TGTGCCAGCTCACCAAAGAGGGAGGGCCCTCCGGGGGAGCAGTTCTTC. Translated, it gives CASSPKREGPPGEQFF.

V usage is TRBV18 and J usage is TRBJ1-4; 7 nucleotides match TRBD1. J gave up 7 bases and V 3 bases, and 11 bases lay outside the gene matches. The germline V gene encodes CDR1 KGHSH and CDR2 LQKENI. The CDR3 sequence is 16 residues long. The CDR3 loop reads CASSPSGGGRSEKLFF. The DNA of the CDR3 is TGTGCCAGCTCACCTTCCGGAGGGGGCCGCAGTGAAAAACTGTTTTTT.

V gene TRBV10-2 combines with J gene TRBJ2-6; 10 positions agree with TRBD1. There are 17 residues in the CDR3. Germline CDR1 WSHSY, CDR2 SAAADI. J was trimmed by 3 bases and V by 2 bases; bases with no gene match: 4. The CDR3 nucleotides read TGCGCCAGCAGTGAGAGACAGGGGGCGCGTGGGGCCAACGTCCTGACTTTC. Residues: CASSERQGARGANVLTF.

This clone was seen a few times. V usage is TRBV5-1 and J usage is TRBJ2-5; 7 bases match TRBD1. Germline CDR1 is SGHRS and CDR2 is YFSETQ. Trimming at V came to 6 bases and at J to 4 bases, leaving 9 bases not matched to a gene. The CDR3 sequence is 14 residues long. CDR3 in amino acids: CASNDRVGRETQYF. In DNA, the CDR3 is TGCGCCAGCAACGACAGGGTAGGACGAGAGACCCAGTACTTC.

The chain employs TRBV6-1 and TRBJ1-3, with no clear D. The germline V gene has CDR1 MNHNS and CDR2 SASEGT. V was pared by 2 bases and J by 2 bases, with 10 bases between. This CDR3 is 15 amino acids long. Written as DNA, the CDR3 is TGTGCCAGCAGTGAATGGGGAGTCACTGGAAACACCATATATTTT. It yields the protein CASSEWGVTGNTIYF.

The CDR3 coding sequence is TGTGCCATCAGTGATCAAGGGGCGTTCAACGAGCAGTACTTC. Translated: CAISDQGAFNEQYF. The chain uses TRBV10-3 and TRBJ2-7; D possibly corresponds to TRBD1 (5 bases). The CDR3 has 14 residues. Looked up from germline, CDR1 is ENHRY and CDR2 is SYGVKD. The V and J ends lost 3 bases and 5 bases respectively, with 14 bases between them.

The chain couples TRBV19 to TRBJ2-7, with D uncertain. Trimming left V 0 bases short and J 0 bases short, with 6 bases between. This CDR3 is 14 amino acids long. CDR1 and CDR2 from the germline V gene are LNHDA and SQIVND (reference sequence). CDR3 in amino acids: CASSIDISSYEQYF. CDR3 bases: TGTGCCAGTAGTATAGACATCAGCTCCTACGAGCAGTACTTC.

The V call is TRBV14, the J call TRBJ1-1; D gene uncertain. CDR3 length equals 15 residues. Per germline, CDR1 SGHDN and CDR2 FVKESK. V was trimmed by 1 base and J by 1 base, leaving 10 bases between them. The CDR3 region has the DNA TGTGCCAGCAGCCAAGGACGTAGAGGGAACACTGAAGCTTTCTTT. Amino acid sequence: CASSQGRRGNTEAFF.

V is TRBV2 and J is TRBJ1-4; 7 bases fit TRBD1. There are 13 residues in the CDR3. J lost 7 bases, V lost 7 bases, and 6 bases had no gene match. CDR1 is SNHLY and CDR2 is FYNNEI in the germline V gene. CDR3 DNA: TGTGCCAGCAAGGGACAGCTCCCTGAAAAACTGTTTTTT. It specifies CASKGQLPEKLFF.

This clone was observed a single time. The V call is TRBV24-1, the J call TRBJ1-6; 8 bases fit TRBD1. V lost 6 bases to trimming and J lost 9 bases; unmatched junction nucleotides: 6. Germline V gene data show CDR1 as KGHDR and CDR2 as SFDVKD. This CDR3 is 14 amino acids long. CDR3: CATSRGQDRSPLHF. CDR3 sequence (DNA): TGTGCCACCAGTAGGGGACAGGATCGTTCACCCCTCCACTTT.

This clone was observed a single time. The CDR3 DNA follows: TGCGCCAGCAGAAGGGACTCGCGGTCGGAGACCCAGTACTTC. Its translation is CASRRDSRSETQYF. The chain employs TRBV5-1 and TRBJ2-5; maybe TRBD2 (6 bases). V was shortened by 5 bases and J by 5 bases, with 16 bases between the two germline ends. Germline V gene lookup returns CDR1 SGHRS and CDR2 YFSETQ. This CDR3 is 14 amino acids long.

The rearrangement links TRBV5-4 to TRBJ2-3; the match to TRBD2 covers 13 bases. Germline V gives CDR1 SGHNT, CDR2 YYREEE (reference sequence). The CDR3 is 17 amino acids. J lost 5 bases, V lost 4 bases, and 10 bases had no gene match. CDR3 bases: TGTGCCAGCAGCGTAGGACTAGCGGGAGAATTGGGAGATACGCAGTATTTT. Translated: CASSVGLAGELGDTQYF.

The J gene is TRBJ2-1, the V gene TRBV18; 7 nucleotides align to TRBD1. CDR1 and CDR2 (germline): KGHSH, LQKENI. This CDR3 comprises 13 residues. V gave up 6 bases and J gave up 3 bases; unmatched junction bases: 2. CDR3 loop: CASSRDSYNEQFF. CDR3 nucleotide sequence: TGTGCCAGCTCCCGGGACAGCTACAATGAGCAGTTCTTC. The variable domain in full, completed from reference TRBV18 and TRBJ2-1, reads NAGVMQNPRHLVRRRGQEARLRCSPMKGHSHVYWYRQLPEEGLKFMVYLQKENIIDESGMPKERFSAEFPKEGPSILRIQQVVRGDSAAYFCASSRDSYNEQFFGPGTRLTVL.